One and the same sample provided the 26 T cell receptor beta chains below, sequenced in a study of blood T cell repertoires in COVID-19. TCRdb's table, derived via immunoSEQ multiplex PCR, lists solely in-frame clones and lacks some. The table lists some 56,000 clones, roughly 90% of them singletons. The sample comprised peripheral blood. These receptors were collected from a human donor in a cohort sampled during active COVID-19.

The genes are TRBV19 and TRBJ2-2; possibly TRBD2 for D (6 bases). Trimming pared 6 bases from V and 0 bases from J, leaving 17 bases between. Per germline, CDR1 LNHDA and CDR2 SQIVND (reference sequence). CDR3 length: 17 amino acids. The CDR3 reads CASSPGWGGANTGELFF. Written as DNA, the CDR3 is TGTGCCAGTAGCCCGGGGTGGGGAGGCGCGAACACCGGGGAGCTGTTTTTT.

V usage is TRBV7-2 and J usage is TRBJ1-3, with 7 bases identical to TRBD1. V trimming: 3 bases; J trimming: 3 bases; junction bases outside the gene matches: 5. The CDR3 is 15 amino acids. The germline V gene encodes CDR1 SGHTA and CDR2 FQGNSA. In DNA form, the CDR3 reads TGTGCCAGCAGCTTCGTATCAGGGGGTGGAAACACCATATATTTT. This sequence encodes CASSFVSGGGNTIYF.

The chain links TRBV4-3 to TRBJ2-3, with 8 nucleotides matching TRBD1. Trimming at V came to 0 bases and at J to 3 bases, leaving 17 bases not matched to a gene. This CDR3 is 20 amino acids long. CDR1 and CDR2 from the germline V gene are LGHNA and YSLEER. This CDR3 is CASSQDWSPQGQVRTDTQYF. CDR3 nucleotide sequence: TGCGCCAGCAGCCAAGATTGGTCCCCCCAGGGACAGGTCAGGACAGATACGCAGTATTTT.

CDR3 region: CASSFSGGNQETQYF. The CDR3 DNA is TGTGCCAGCAGCTTTAGCGGGGGAAACCAAGAGACCCAGTACTTC. The V call is TRBV7-9, the J call TRBJ2-5; 9 positions agree with TRBD2. From germline, CDR1 is SEHNR and CDR2 FQNEAQ (reference sequence). The J segment lost 0 bases and the V segment lost 3 bases, leaving 2 bases of the junction unmatched. The CDR3 runs to 15 residues.

The J gene is TRBJ2-1, the V gene TRBV3-1 (or the pseudogene TRBV3-2), with D maybe TRBD2 (6 bases). V lost 5 bases, J lost 0 bases, and 11 bases lay in between. CDR3 size: 15 residues. Germline V lookup: CDR1 LGHDT, CDR2 YNNKEL (reference sequence). This CDR3 is CASSCSGRSYNEQFF. In nucleotides, the CDR3 is TGTGCCAGCAGCTGTAGCGGACGCTCCTACAATGAGCAGTTCTTC.

The rearrangement uses TRBV7-2 and TRBJ1-1; D might be TRBD1 (6 bases). Germline V gene data show CDR1 as SGHTA and CDR2 as FQGNSA. Trimming shortened V by 2 bases and J by 7 bases, and 23 bases separated the two germline ends. The CDR3 loop spans 17 amino acids. CDR3 sequence (DNA): TGTGCCAGCAGCTTATTGGGTCCGCGGGGGGGCGTCGGTGAAGCTTTCTTT. Encoded protein: CASSLLGPRGGVGEAFF.

The rearrangement links TRBV6-2 or TRBV6-3 to TRBJ2-7; a possible D gene is TRBD1 (5 bases). V was clipped by 6 bases and J by 5 bases, with 14 bases between them. Germline CDR1 reads MNHEY; CDR2 reads SVGEGT. The CDR3 loop spans 13 amino acids. The CDR3 protein is CASSDAGRDEQYF. In nucleotides, the CDR3 is TGTGCCAGCAGCGACGCAGGGCGCGACGAGCAGTACTTC.

The V and J genes are TRBV5-1 and TRBJ1-2; D possibly corresponds to TRBD1 (5 bases). The ends were cut back, 4 bases at V and 0 bases at J, with 16 bases in the middle. The CDR3 has 16 amino acids. The V gene's germline CDR1 is SGHRS and CDR2 YFSETQ. As DNA, the CDR3 is TGCGCCAGCAGCCCGAACGCGGGGACCCCTAACTATGGCTACACCTTC. It codes for CASSPNAGTPNYGYTF.

The genes are TRBV2 and TRBJ2-1; no clear D. Trimming removed 1 base from V and 6 bases from J, with 7 bases in between. This CDR3 is 13 amino acids long. Germline V CDR1 and CDR2: SNHLY, FYNNEI. The CDR3 reads CASSEGLANEQFF. The CDR3 DNA sequence: TGTGCCAGCAGTGAAGGGTTGGCCAATGAGCAGTTCTTC.

The J gene is TRBJ2-5, the V gene TRBV18; maybe TRBD2 (6 bases). Trimming stripped 8 bases from V and 9 bases from J, with 16 bases between. This CDR3 region has 12 residues. CDR1 and CDR2 from the germline V gene are KGHSH and LQKENI. The CDR3 nucleotides read TGTGCCAGCGCCGGGACGGGGAGGTCCCAGTACTTC. Its protein product is CASAGTGRSQYF.

This chain links TRBV12-5 with TRBJ2-3, with 10 bases identical to TRBD1. Germline CDR1 LGHNT, CDR2 FRNRAP. V was clipped by 1 base and J by 5 bases; unmatched bases: 9. The CDR3 loop spans 17 amino acids. The CDR3 loop is CASGLGTGTGARDTQYF. The CDR3 DNA reads TGTGCTAGTGGTTTGGGGACTGGGACAGGGGCGAGAGATACGCAGTATTTT.

The count of this clone is one. V usage is TRBV5-1 and J usage is TRBJ2-2; 13 nucleotides agree with TRBD2. Per the germline V gene, CDR1 is SGHRS and CDR2 is YFSETQ. The CDR3 covers 18 residues. The junction had 9 bases not matched to a gene; V was cut back by 4 bases and J by 3 bases. CDR3 amino acids: CASSGGTSGATDTGELFF. The DNA of the CDR3 is TGCGCCAGCAGCGGAGGGACTAGCGGGGCCACGGACACCGGGGAGCTGTTTTTT. The complete variable domain, with remaining parts taken from reference TRBV5-1 and TRBJ2-2, reads KAGVTQTPRYLIKTRGQQVTLSCSPISGHRSVSWYQQTPGQGLQFLFEYFSETQRNKGNFPGRFSGRQFSNSRSEMNVSTLELGDSALYLCASSGGTSGATDTGELFFGEGSRLTVL.

The chain combines TRBV7-2 with TRBJ1-1, with D perhaps matching TRBD1 (6 bases). There are 14 residues in the CDR3. Per germline, CDR1 SGHTA and CDR2 FQGNSA. Between the trimmed V and J ends, which lost 1 base and 1 base, there was a span of 7 bases. The CDR3 DNA reads as TGTGCCAGCAGCTTAGGACAGGAGAACACTGAAGCTTTCTTT. It is translated as CASSLGQENTEAFF.

The CDR3 here is CASSTPDRGFEQYF. The CDR3 DNA is TGTGCCAGCAGCACACCCGACAGGGGGTTCGAGCAGTACTTC. This chain links TRBV5-6 with TRBJ2-7, with 9 bases that match TRBD1. V was pared by 4 bases and J by 6 bases, with 8 bases of the junction left unmatched. The CDR3 has 14 amino acids. The V gene's germline CDR1 is SGHDT and CDR2 YYEEEE.

This chain joins TRBV7-2 and TRBJ2-1; the D is unclear. The CDR3 contains 14 residues. Germline V gene sequence: CDR1 SGHTA, CDR2 FQGNSA. With 5 bases removed from V and 6 bases from J, the gap between germline ends came to 14 bases. The CDR3, as DNA: TGTGCCAGCAGCCCCCGTACCGCAGGCAATGAGCAGTTCTTC. Translation: CASSPRTAGNEQFF.

This rearrangement joins TRBV4-2 to TRBJ2-6, with 8 positions matching TRBD1. Germline lookup yields CDR1 LGHNA and CDR2 YNFKEQ. With V trimmed by 3 bases and J by 2 bases, 3 bases remained unmatched. This CDR3 has 16 amino acids. The CDR3 sequence is CASSQRTGTGANVLTF. The CDR3 DNA reads TGTGCCAGCAGCCAGCGGACAGGGACTGGGGCCAACGTCCTGACTTTC.

This clone was counted once. This chain uses TRBV6-2 or TRBV6-3 with TRBJ2-1, with 12 bases fitting TRBD2. Germline V CDR1 and CDR2: MNHEY, SVGEGT. After removal of 6 bases from V and 0 bases from J, the junction contained 9 bases not matched to a gene. This CDR3 is 18 amino acids long. The CDR3 is CASSPKQTSGSSYNEQFF. In DNA, the CDR3 is TGTGCCAGCAGCCCCAAACAGACTAGCGGGAGCTCCTACAATGAGCAGTTCTTC.

V and J are TRBV30 and TRBJ1-2, with TRBD1 matching over 8 bases. The CDR3 spans 13 residues. With 3 bases clipped from V and 6 bases from J, the junction kept 6 bases outside the gene matches. Germline assignment: CDR1 GTSNPN and CDR2 SVGIG (reference sequence). As DNA, the CDR3 is TGTGCCTGGAGGGTACAGGGGGAGGATGGCTACACCTTC. Translated: CAWRVQGEDGYTF.

V is TRBV2 and J is TRBJ2-1, with D possibly TRBD2 on 6 matching bases. The germline CDR1 and CDR2 sequences are SNHLY and FYNNEI. V was trimmed by 7 bases and J by 4 bases, leaving 14 bases between them. The CDR3 runs 14 residues. CDR3 in DNA: TGTGCCAGCACCGGGGGTGGGTCTTACAATGAGCAGTTCTTC. Translated, it gives CASTGGGSYNEQFF.

The chain links TRBV19 to TRBJ2-5, with D possibly TRBD2 on 6 matching bases. The V gene's germline CDR1 is LNHDA and CDR2 SQIVND (reference sequence). V was cut by 3 bases and J by 5 bases, with 10 bases left in between. This CDR3 contains 13 residues. DNA of the CDR3: TGTGCCAGTAGTATGCTTGGGAGGGAGACCCAGTACTTC. Its translation: CASSMLGRETQYF.

This chain joins TRBV28 and TRBJ2-1, with no clear D. The CDR3 consists of 14 residues. Germline values: CDR1 MDHEN, CDR2 SYDVKM. V lost 9 bases and J 0 bases, leaving 12 bases between the germline ends. The CDR3 coding sequence is TGTGCCAGTGTTAGCCCGGGCTCCTACAATGAGCAGTTCTTC. This codes for CASVSPGSYNEQFF. The variable domain in full, with the rest retrieved from reference TRBV28 and TRBJ2-1, is DVKVTQSSRYLVKRTGEKVFLECVQDMDHENMFWYRQDPGLGLRLIYFSYDVKMKEKGDIPEGYSVSREKKERFSLILESASTNQTSMYLCASVSPGSYNEQFFGPGTRLTVL.

This clone is a singleton in its sample. The chain recombines TRBV4-3 with TRBJ2-3; 9 nucleotides align to TRBD2. The V gene end was trimmed by 1 base and the J gene end by 4 bases; junction bases not matched to a gene: 6. The CDR3 is made up of 16 amino acids. Germline assignment: CDR1 LGHNA and CDR2 YSLEER. The CDR3 sequence: CASSQAPAGGPDTQYF. In DNA, the CDR3 is TGCGCCAGCAGCCAAGCCCCAGCGGGGGGCCCAGATACGCAGTATTTT.

The chain combines TRBV2 with TRBJ1-6; weak D call: TRBD1 (5 bases). The germline CDR1 and CDR2 sequences are SNHLY and FYNNEI. Between the trimmed V and J ends, which lost 6 bases and 5 bases, there was a span of 14 bases. The CDR3 covers 15 residues. CDR3 amino acids: CASSNRGGDNSPLHF. The CDR3 coding sequence is TGTGCCAGCAGCAACCGGGGGGGGGATAATTCACCCCTCCACTTT.

This clone was observed a handful of times. The V and J genes are TRBV19 and TRBJ1-3, with 7 positions matching TRBD1. CDR1 and CDR2 (germline): LNHDA, SQIVND (reference sequence). The CDR3 has 18 amino acids. J lost 0 bases, V lost 5 bases, and 13 bases had no gene match. This chain's CDR3 is CASSPPAGQPLSGNTIYF. The CDR3, as DNA: TGTGCCAGTAGTCCGCCTGCGGGACAGCCACTCTCTGGAAACACCATATATTTT. Drawing the rest from reference TRBV19 and TRBJ1-3, the complete variable domain is DGGITQSPKYLFRKEGQNVTLSCEQNLNHDAMYWYRQDPGQGLRLIYYSQIVNDFQKGDIAEGYSVSREKKESFPLTVTSAQKNPTAFYLCASSPPAGQPLSGNTIYFGEGSWLTVV.

The chain links TRBV5-1 to TRBJ1-1; TRBD1 agrees at 8 bases. Germline CDR1 is SGHRS and CDR2 is YFSETQ. The V gene end was trimmed by 7 bases and the J gene end by 4 bases; junction bases not matched to a gene: 6. This CDR3 has 13 residues. The chain's CDR3 is CASRTTGGTEAFF. CDR3 DNA sequence: TGCGCCAGCCGGACCACAGGGGGCACTGAAGCTTTCTTT.

The rearrangement links TRBV30 to TRBJ2-7; D is unresolved. In germline, CDR1 is GTSNPN, CDR2 SVGIG (reference sequence). This CDR3 spans 11 amino acids. Trimming left V 5 bases short and J 4 bases short, with 9 bases between. The CDR3 DNA reads TGTGCCTGGGCCGGTCTATACGAGCAGTACTTC. Protein sequence: CAWAGLYEQYF.